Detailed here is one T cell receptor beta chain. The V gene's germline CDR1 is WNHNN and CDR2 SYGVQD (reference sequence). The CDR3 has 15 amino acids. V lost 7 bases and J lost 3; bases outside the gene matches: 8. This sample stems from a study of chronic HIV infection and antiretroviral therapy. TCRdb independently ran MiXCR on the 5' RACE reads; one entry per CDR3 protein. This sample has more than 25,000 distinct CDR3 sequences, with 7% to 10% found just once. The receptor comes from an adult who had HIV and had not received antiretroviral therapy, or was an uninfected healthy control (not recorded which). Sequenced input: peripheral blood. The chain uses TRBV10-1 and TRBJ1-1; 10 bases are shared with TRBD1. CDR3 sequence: CASTRQGAGDTEAFF. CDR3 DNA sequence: TGCGCCAGCACTAGACAGGGGGCCGGGGACACTGAAGCTTTCTTT.